The TCR beta chain under discussion was sequenced for a study of blood T cell repertoires in COVID-19. About the study: COVID-19 samples, acute and convalescent, were from the United States, Italy and Spain.

The repertoire was sequenced with immunoSEQ multiplex PCR; TCRdb's copy has only in-frame clones and lacks some. The sample has 120,000 to 150,000 clones; around four fifths are singletons. The sample taken for sequencing was peripheral blood. The clonotype was recovered from a woman between 40 and 55 years old with active or convalescent COVID-19.

Here the CDR3 DNA reads TGTGCCAGCAGTTACGGGGGGGGCGTGAGGAATCAGCCCCAGCATTTT. Its protein is CASSYGGGVRNQPQHF. This chain links TRBV6-2 or TRBV6-3 with TRBJ1-5; possibly TRBD1 for D (6 bases). The length of the CDR3 is 16 residues. Trimming cost V 2 bases and J 4 bases, with 15 bases left between them. Germline-derived CDR1 and CDR2 are MNHEY and SVGEGT.